This T cell receptor beta chain appears in the sequencing data of a study of OX40 agonist ivuxolimab in advanced cancers. The wider study: A mean age of around 60 years, range about 20 to 85, was recorded, and 70% to 85% were male. Findings and caveats of the study: Clonal expansion in partial responders at 0.1-3.0 mg/kg ranked among the lowest.

Generated by immunoSEQ multiplex PCR, the TCRdb table keeps only in-frame clones and is missing some. The sample lists 80,000 to 100,000 clones, about nine tenths seen once, with around 1.6% in the top ten. The CDR3 is made up of 13 amino acids. From germline, CDR1 is MNHEY and CDR2 SVGAGI. V was cut by 10 bases and J by 2 bases, with 15 bases left in between. As for this clone: Its specificity is unknown.

The source material was CD4+ or CD8+ T cells sorted from blood, sampled in a trial of the OX40 agonist ivuxolimab. The rearrangement links TRBV6-5 to TRBJ2-7; TRBD2 might be the D (6 bases). This clonotype originated in an adult with an advanced solid tumor such as melanoma, head and neck, liver or kidney cancer. The CDR3 sequence: CATKMTSTYEQYF. The CDR3 DNA sequence: TGTGCCACCAAAATGACTAGTACCTACGAGCAGTACTTC.